What follows are 5 T cell receptor beta chains derived from one specimen sequenced in a study of cytomegalovirus exposure and HLA in healthy donors. PCR amplification relied on 60 Vbeta primers (plus 13 Jbeta primers). This table comes from immunoSEQ multiplex PCR, and its TCRdb copy is limited to in-frame clones, with some not included. Of approximately 88,000 clones in the sample, 70% to 85% were seen once. What was sequenced was PBMCs. Receptors originate from a man aged 30 to 45 in good health and CMV-seropositive.

This clone has only a few counts. The rearrangement joins TRBV28 to TRBJ1-1, with 7 bases matching TRBD1. Germline CDR1 and CDR2: MDHEN and SYDVKM. The junction had 5 bases not matched to a gene; V was cut back by 4 bases and J by 3 bases. The length of the CDR3 is 14 residues. The CDR3 here is CASSSQGGYTEAFF. CDR3 nucleotide sequence: TGTGCCAGCAGTTCTCAGGGGGGCTACACTGAAGCTTTCTTT.

The chain has TRBV6-6 and TRBJ1-2, with 7 bases identical to TRBD1. Trimming took 5 bases from V and 8 from J; bases not matched to a gene: 11. CDR1 is MNHNY, CDR2 SVGAGI, per germline (reference sequence). The CDR3 runs to 14 residues. In DNA form, the CDR3 reads TGTGCCAGCAGTCCTGCAGGGGGTTGGGGAGGCTACACCTTC. This sequence encodes CASSPAGGWGGYTF.

The gene calls are TRBV2 and TRBJ2-2, with D unresolved. This CDR3 contains 13 residues. From germline, CDR1 is SNHLY and CDR2 FYNNEI. Trimming stripped 6 bases from V and 1 base from J, with 6 bases between. The CDR3 nucleotides are TGTGCCAGCAGCCAGGAGAACACCGGGGAGCTGTTTTTT. Translated: CASSQENTGELFF.

DNA of the CDR3: TGTGCCAGTAGTACCAACAAAAACGCCTACGAGCAGTACTTC. It specifies CASSTNKNAYEQYF. The rearrangement links TRBV19 to TRBJ2-7; D is undetermined. The CDR3 has 14 amino acids. Trimming left V 4 bases short and J 2 bases short, with 12 bases between. In germline, CDR1 is LNHDA, CDR2 SQIVND (reference sequence).

The rearrangement links TRBV6-5 to TRBJ1-1, with 8 bases identical to TRBD1. Losses at the gene ends were 0 bases for V and 4 bases for J; bases not matched to a gene: 4. The germline CDR1 and CDR2 sequences are MNHEY and SVGAGI. The CDR3 is made up of 15 amino acids. DNA for the CDR3: TGTGCCAGCAGTTACTCGACCAGGGGGCTCACTGAAGCTTTCTTT. Translated: CASSYSTRGLTEAFF.